This TCR beta chain is from a study of read filtering for tumor transcriptome and immune sequencing. Across the study: Mean patient age was approximately 66 years, range about 47 to 85; 16 to 20 male, 11 to 15 female. RNA-seq yielded only roughly 80 to 1,400 TCR reads, IR-seq about 4.05 to 11 million.

Trimming left V 0 bases short and J 2 bases short, with 14 bases between. CDR1 and CDR2 from the germline V gene are DFQATT and SNEGSKA (reference sequence). The CDR3 is made up of 16 amino acids. Molecular barcoded adaptors covering alpha/delta and beta/gamma chains were used on 400 ng RNA. TCRdb reanalysed the reads using MiXCR and keeps one entry per CDR3 protein. The profile shows over 45,000 distinct CDR3 sequences, about an eighth of them singletons. Study conclusions and caveats: This fraction held mixed bone marrow immune cells after CD138-negative sorting.

Remarks on this clonotype: The antigen remains unidentified.

The receptor was isolated from a donor at least 40 years old with multiple myeloma. Sequenced: a population of CD138-negative cells sorted from bone marrow. This chain uses TRBV20-1 with TRBJ2-1, with D maybe TRBD2 (6 bases). The chain's CDR3 is CSARDGRPGPYNEQFF. The CDR3 DNA sequence: TGCAGTGCTAGAGATGGGAGGCCGGGACCCTACAATGAGCAGTTCTTC.